This T cell receptor beta chain emerged from a study of T cell responses to AZD1222 COVID-19 vaccine. Per germline, CDR1 LGHDT and CDR2 YNNKEL (reference sequence). V shed 4 bases and J 7 bases; nucleotides not matched to a gene: 11. The CDR3 consists of 16 residues. Libraries were prepared by immunoSEQ multiplex PCR; TCRdb keeps only in-frame clonotypes and omits some of them. Of fewer than 110,000 clones in the sample, 75% to 95% are singletons; the top ten hold 1% to 1.5%. The V gene is TRBV3-1 (or the pseudogene TRBV3-2), the J gene TRBJ2-2; 8 positions agree with TRBD2. The sample was peripheral blood, taken on day 0 of AZD1222 vaccination. This sequence originates from an adult in good health. DNA of the CDR3: TGTGCCAGCAGCCGCTTGGGACTAGAGGTCCTCGGGGAGCTGTTTTTT. Protein sequence: CASSRLGLEVLGELFF.